This TCR beta chain was identified during a study of blood T cell repertoires in COVID-19. Study context: T cells, B-cell-depleted T cells, or PBMCs provided the cDNA or gDNA that served as material.

Measured with immunoSEQ multiplex PCR; TCRdb has only the in-frame clones, and not every one. Of under 300,000 clones listed, more than 65% are singletons. Trimming left V 0 bases short and J 8 bases short, with 16 bases between. This CDR3 has 15 amino acids. Germline V gives CDR1 SGHDN, CDR2 FVKESK. The chain has TRBV14 and TRBJ1-2; tentatively, D is TRBD1 (6 bases). The origin of this receptor is a woman aged 40 to 50 with active or convalescent COVID-19. The sequenced sample consisted of peripheral blood. For the CDR3, the DNA is TGTGCCAGCAGCCAAGATATGAGACAGGACCGGGGCTACACCTTC. It translates to CASSQDMRQDRGYTF.